This TCR beta chain comes out of a study of T-cell reconstitution after alpha-beta-depleted transplantation in children. A TCRbeta library incorporating unique molecular identifiers was prepared. In TCRdb, the PCR reads were re-called with MiXCR into one record per CDR3 protein. Seen here are about 500,000 distinct CDR3 sequences, approximately 32% observed once, and the top ten hold 2% to 3%. CDR3 size: 15 residues. Trimming cost V 0 bases and J 5 bases, with 13 bases left between them. Germline V gene data show CDR1 as LGHNA and CDR2 as YNFKEQ. The sequence came from a human donor who donated a stem cell graft to a child with aplastic anemia. The genes are TRBV4-2 and TRBJ1-1, with TRBD1 as a possible D gene (5 bases). The source was PBMCs from the stem cell graft donor, collected from the stem cell graft. The CDR3 nucleotides are TGTGCCAGCAGCCAAGATCAAACAGGCCGTACTGAAGCTTTCTTT. It yields the protein CASSQDQTGRTEAFF.